These T cell receptor beta chains were read from a single sample in a study of a mutant IDH1 vaccine in newly diagnosed glioma. Their recognized antigens are unknown. The repertoire was sequenced with immunoSEQ multiplex PCR; TCRdb's copy has only in-frame clones and lacks some. This sample carries 50,000 to 75,000 clones, about four fifths of them seen once, and the ten largest clones take roughly 5.7%. This sample comprised PBMCs, obtained from a glioma patient whose treatment included an IDH1 peptide vaccine. The receptor source for this set is a man aged 45 to 65 with glioma. Each CDR3 is given with its conserved first and last residue. The D gene is left open where the match is weak. Where a row states a size, it is once, few, many or the class of an expanded clone; other rows omit it.

v_gene	d_gene	len	j_gene	abundance	CDR3nt	CDR3aa
TRBV30	TRBD2	13	TRBJ2-7	-	TGTGCCTGGAACCTGGGAGGGAGGTACGAGCAGTACTTC	CAWNLGGRYEQYF
TRBV9	-	15	TRBJ1-2	-	TGTGCCAGCAGCGTAGATGGCAGAGCTAACTATGGCTACACCTTC	CASSVDGRANYGYTF
TRBV2	-	15	TRBJ2-3	-	TGTGCCAGCAGTGAGGCGGGGGCTAGCACAGATACGCAGTATTTT	CASSEAGASTDTQYF
TRBV2	TRBD2	15	TRBJ2-5	-	TGTGCCAGCAGTGTGACTAGCGGGACCCAAGAGACCCAGTACTTC	CASSVTSGTQETQYF
TRBV19	TRBD1	14	TRBJ1-2	-	TGTGCCAGTAGCTTCTTACAGGGGGCAGATGGCTACACCTTC	CASSFLQGADGYTF
TRBV2	-	15	TRBJ2-3	-	TGTGCCAGCAGTGGGCCCGAGATCGGCACAGATACGCAGTATTTT	CASSGPEIGTDTQYF
TRBV6-6	-	14	TRBJ2-7	-	TGTGCCTCAACAACAGATTTTAGCTCCTACGAGCAGTACTTC	CASTTDFSSYEQYF
TRBV19	-	14	TRBJ1-3	-	TGTGCCACCTTTACCCCGGCCTCTGGAAACACCATATATTTT	CATFTPASGNTIYF
TRBV28	-	14	TRBJ1-6	-	TGTGCCAGCAGTATACAGGGTGGCGCTTCACCCCTCCACTTT	CASSIQGGASPLHF
TRBV15	-	15	TRBJ1-2	once	TGTGCCACCAGCAGAGGGGGGACGGAGAACTATGGCTACACCTTC	CATSRGGTENYGYTF
TRBV10-3	-	12	TRBJ1-2	-	TGTGCCATCAGCGCGGCGGGGAGAGGCTACACCTTC	CAISAAGRGYTF
TRBV7-8	-	17	TRBJ2-1	-	TGTGCCAGCAGCTCCAAGGGCTCCCCCAGAACCTACAATGAGCAGTTCTTC	CASSSKGSPRTYNEQFF
TRBV4-1	TRBD2	17	TRBJ2-7	few	TGCGCCAGCAGCCAAGCCGGAGGACTAGCGGGAGCCTACGAGCAGTACTTC	CASSQAGGLAGAYEQYF
TRBV6-1	-	12	TRBJ1-1	-	TGTGCCAGCAGTTCCGACGGGGGAGAAGCTTTCTTT	CASSSDGGEAFF
TRBV29-1	-	13	TRBJ1-1	-	TGCAGCGTCTCCGGGGGGCTGGCGACTGAAGCTTTCTTT	CSVSGGLATEAFF
TRBV6-5	TRBD2	14	TRBJ2-1	-	TGTGCCAGCAGTCCAGCGGGAACCTACAATGAGCAGTTCTTC	CASSPAGTYNEQFF
TRBV11-2	-	15	TRBJ2-2	once	TGTGCCAGCAGCTTCGCGGAATCGAACACCGGGGAGCTGTTTTTT	CASSFAESNTGELFF
TRBV7-9	TRBD1	15	TRBJ2-5	-	TGTGCCAGCAGCTTAGGCAGGGGGCTTCGGGAGACCCAGTACTTC	CASSLGRGLRETQYF
TRBV10-3	-	12	TRBJ2-5	-	TGTGCCATCAGTGAGTCTCAAAAGACCCAGTACTTC	CAISESQKTQYF
TRBV7-9	-	15	TRBJ1-3	-	TGTGCCAGCAGCTTAGTTGGGGCGCATGGAAACACCATATATTTT	CASSLVGAHGNTIYF
TRBV2	-	15	TRBJ1-2	-	TGTGCCAGCAGTAGAGTTAAACAGGACGACTATGGCTACACCTTC	CASSRVKQDDYGYTF
TRBV11-2	TRBD1	18	TRBJ1-3	few	TGTGCCAGCAGCGAGACTCCCGGGACAGGCTCCTCTGGAAACACCATATATTTT	CASSETPGTGSSGNTIYF
TRBV27	-	13	TRBJ2-3	-	TGTGCCAGCAGGGGGACTAGCACAGATACGCAGTATTTT	CASRGTSTDTQYF
TRBV6-5	-	12	TRBJ2-3	-	TGTGCCACCTCGCGGAGGGGTTATACGCAGTATTTT	CATSRRGYTQYF
TRBV5-1	TRBD2	15	TRBJ2-1	-	TGCGCCAGCAGCTTGGAACTAGCGGGGGTGGGTGAGCAGTTCTTC	CASSLELAGVGEQFF
TRBV19	-	15	TRBJ1-1	-	TGTGCCAGTAGTATATTCGCGACAGTGAACACTGAAGCTTTCTTT	CASSIFATVNTEAFF
TRBV7-9	-	14	TRBJ1-1	few	TGTGCCAGCAGCTTAGCGTTGGGGACTGGTGAAGCTTTCTTT	CASSLALGTGEAFF
TRBV4-3	-	15	TRBJ2-2	-	TGCGCCAGCAGCCAAGACGCCAGGAGGATCGGGGAGCTGTTTTTT	CASSQDARRIGELFF
TRBV6-1	TRBD1	14	TRBJ2-1	-	TGTGCCTCCAGAGGGGGCTACTCCTACAATGAGCAGTTCTTC	CASRGGYSYNEQFF
TRBV6-1	-	15	TRBJ1-5	-	TGTGCCAGCGCCGGGAGTTATTATAGCAATCAGCCCCAGCATTTT	CASAGSYYSNQPQHF
TRBV28	-	14	TRBJ2-5	-	TGTGCCAGCAGTTTTACTGGGACTCCGGAGACCCAGTACTTC	CASSFTGTPETQYF
TRBV5-4	TRBD2	18	TRBJ2-3	-	TGTGCCAGCAGCTTGGTGTCTAGCGGGGGGGCCCCCACAGATACGCAGTATTTT	CASSLVSSGGAPTDTQYF
TRBV5-1	TRBD2	19	TRBJ2-3	-	TGCGCCAGCAGCTTTACTAGCGGGAAACTTCGAGGACCCGCAGATACGCAGTATTTT	CASSFTSGKLRGPADTQYF
TRBV19	TRBD2	17	TRBJ2-3	-	TGTGCCAGTAGTGGGACTAGCGGGCACCCTAGCACAGATACGCAGTATTTT	CASSGTSGHPSTDTQYF
TRBV27	-	15	TRBJ2-1	-	TGTGCCAGCAGTTTATCTGGGGCAGGGTGGCATGAGCAGTTCTTC	CASSLSGAGWHEQFF
TRBV28	-	13	TRBJ2-5	-	TGTGCCAGCAGTTTAGGCGCACAAGAGACCCAGTACTTC	CASSLGAQETQYF
TRBV25-1	TRBD1	15	TRBJ1-3	-	TGTGCCAGCAGTGACTCGGGACAGTCTATTGACACCATATATTTT	CASSDSGQSIDTIYF
TRBV19	-	15	TRBJ1-1	-	TGTGCCAGTAGTATAGATCTACCGGGGGGCACTGAAGCTTTCTTT	CASSIDLPGGTEAFF
TRBV11-3	-	14	TRBJ2-5	-	TGTGCCAGCAGCACCCGTCAGGGAAGCGAGACCCAGTACTTC	CASSTRQGSETQYF
TRBV28	TRBD2	12	TRBJ2-1	-	TGTGCCAGCAGTTTAGCGGGAGGTGAGCAGTTCTTC	CASSLAGGEQFF
TRBV14	-	15	TRBJ2-7	-	TGTGCCAGCAGCCAGGTCCAGGACAGTTATCACGAGCAGTACTTC	CASSQVQDSYHEQYF
TRBV7-8	TRBD2	16	TRBJ2-1	-	TGTGCCAGCAGCTTACGATGGCTAGCGGGGCCCAATGAGCAGTTCTTC	CASSLRWLAGPNEQFF
TRBV11-2	TRBD2	17	TRBJ2-2	-	TGTGCCAGCAGCTGGGAACTAGCGGGGGGTGACACCGGGGAGCTGTTTTTT	CASSWELAGGDTGELFF
TRBV15	-	16	TRBJ1-2	-	TGTGCCACCAGCAGAGAGGCAGGCAGGGGCAACTATGGCTACACCTTC	CATSREAGRGNYGYTF